One T cell receptor beta chain is described in this entry. The authors reverse transcribed 0.5 to 1 ug RNA with random hexamers. The amplification used immunoSEQ multiplex PCR on TCR beta CDR3; it spanned 54 Vbeta and 13 Jbeta. Using its own MiXCR run on the immunoSEQ multiplex PCR reads, TCRdb lists one record per CDR3 protein. This table holds about 80,000 distinct CDR3 sequences, around 94% found once. These data belong to a study of CD8 T cells in Susac syndrome. Healthy donors matched for age and sex were used as controls. The length of the CDR3 is 11 residues. V gave up 4 bases and J gave up 10 bases, with 8 bases separating them.

The sequenced material came from CD8+ T cells from PBMCs. The rearrangement joins TRBV12-3 or TRBV12-4 to TRBJ2-1; D call uncertain. The sequence was collected from a human donor in good health. The CDR3 is CASSSGSEQFF. The CDR3 coding sequence is TGTGCCAGCAGTTCGGGCTCCGAGCAGTTCTTC.